Below are 25 T cell receptor beta chains sequenced from a single sample in a study of OX40 agonist ivuxolimab in advanced cancers. Data came from immunoSEQ multiplex PCR; TCRdb stores just in-frame clones and leaves some out. The sample holds 22,000 or so clones, around 80% seen once. This specimen consisted of CD4+ or CD8+ T cells sorted from blood, obtained in a trial of the OX40 agonist ivuxolimab. Every receptor here comes from an adult with an advanced solid tumor such as melanoma, head and neck, liver or kidney cancer.

This clone was found once. The chain couples TRBV7-9 to TRBJ1-1, with D tentatively TRBD1 (5 bases). Trimming stripped 4 bases from V and 7 bases from J, with 19 bases between. The CDR3 has 15 residues. Germline values: CDR1 SEHNR, CDR2 FQNEAQ (reference sequence). The CDR3 DNA sequence: TGTGCCAGCAGCTCTTCAGGGACCGAGTTCGATGAAGCTTTCTTT. Its translation: CASSSSGTEFDEAFF.

The rearrangement links TRBV30 to TRBJ2-1; 14 bases align to TRBD2. Losses at the gene ends were 1 base for V and 8 bases for J; bases not matched to a gene: 7. Germline V CDR1 and CDR2: GTSNPN, SVGIG (reference sequence). The CDR3 spans 16 residues. This chain's CDR3 is CAWSAGTSGSTDEQFF. The CDR3 bases are TGTGCCTGGAGTGCCGGGACTAGCGGGAGTACGGATGAGCAGTTCTTC.

This clone was picked up a small number of times. The V call is TRBV30, the J call TRBJ1-5; D is unresolved. This CDR3 is 13 amino acids long. Deletions cut 0 bases from V and 1 base from J, with 4 bases between. The V gene's germline CDR1 is GTSNPN and CDR2 SVGIG (reference sequence). The CDR3 region has the DNA TGTGCCTGGAGTGTACCGAGCAATCAGCCCCAGCATTTT. As protein: CAWSVPSNQPQHF.

CDR3: CASSPESYSYEQYF. CDR3 coding DNA: TGTGCCAGCAGCCCCGAGTCATACTCCTACGAGCAGTACTTC. The chain combines TRBV6-5 with TRBJ2-7; D remains unclear. CDR1 and CDR2 from the germline V gene are MNHEY and SVGAGI. The ends were cut back, 6 bases at V and 0 bases at J, with 12 bases in the middle. The CDR3 spans 14 residues.

This clone was recorded once. This sequence joins TRBV2 and TRBJ1-5; 11 positions agree with TRBD1. The CDR3 loop spans 17 amino acids. The junction had 9 bases not matched to a gene; V was cut back by 5 bases and J by 3 bases. Germline V gene lookup returns CDR1 SNHLY and CDR2 FYNNEI. For the CDR3, the DNA is TGTGCCAGCAGTTCACCGGACAGGGGGCAAAACAATCAGCCCCAGCATTTT. Amino acids: CASSSPDRGQNNQPQHF.

The chain carries TRBV4-3 and TRBJ2-3; D ambiguous. V dropped 4 bases and J dropped 4 bases, with 12 bases sitting between them. In germline, CDR1 is LGHNA, CDR2 YSLEER. The CDR3 totals 14 residues. In DNA form, the CDR3 reads TGCGCCAGCAGCCCAGCAGAGTTGGCAGATACGCAGTATTTT. This codes for CASSPAELADTQYF.

The chain links TRBV28 to TRBJ2-1; perhaps TRBD2 as D (7 bases). The germline gives CDR1 MDHEN, CDR2 SYDVKM. This CDR3 spans 19 amino acids. Trimming stripped 3 bases from V and 2 bases from J, with 23 bases between. The CDR3 loop is CASSFPPFGGRTTYNEQFF. Written as DNA, the CDR3 is TGTGCCAGCAGTTTCCCTCCTTTCGGGGGGCGTACAACCTACAATGAGCAGTTCTTC.

The chain links TRBV4-2 to TRBJ2-1, with 8 bases fitting TRBD1. This CDR3 is built from 15 residues. CDR1 and CDR2 from the germline V gene are LGHNA and YNFKEQ. V shed 0 bases and J 8 bases; nucleotides not matched to a gene: 6. The CDR3 DNA sequence: TGTGCCAGCAGCCAAGAAGGAACAGGGGGGTATGAGCAGTTCTTC. Amino acid sequence: CASSQEGTGGYEQFF.

V is TRBV2 and J is TRBJ1-2; a weak D match, TRBD1 (5 bases). V was clipped by 5 bases and J by 5 bases, with 18 bases between them. Germline V gene sequence: CDR1 SNHLY, CDR2 FYNNEI. This CDR3 spans 15 amino acids. The CDR3 here is CASSISPPGLYGYTF. CDR3 DNA sequence: TGTGCCAGCAGTATCAGTCCTCCAGGGTTGTATGGCTACACCTTC.

This sequence joins TRBV2 and TRBJ1-1, with a weak D call TRBD1 (5 bases). Between the trimmed V and J ends, which lost 7 bases and 9 bases, there was a span of 18 bases. Looked up from germline, CDR1 is SNHLY and CDR2 is FYNNEI. The CDR3 has 13 residues. CDR3 in amino acids: CASTSSGAGKAFF. The CDR3 DNA reads TGTGCCAGCACCTCCAGCGGGGCGGGGAAAGCTTTCTTT.

The rearrangement joins TRBV2 to TRBJ2-7, with D maybe TRBD2 (7 bases). V lost 8 bases, J lost 5 bases, and 13 bases lay in between. Germline lookup yields CDR1 SNHLY and CDR2 FYNNEI. The CDR3 covers 12 residues. The CDR3 region is CASQGGVNEQYF. CDR3 DNA sequence: TGTGCCAGCCAAGGGGGGGTCAACGAGCAGTACTTC.

The rearrangement links TRBV28 to TRBJ1-5, with D possibly being TRBD1 (6 bases). V shed 7 bases and J shed 7 bases, with 8 bases lying between them. CDR3 length: 11 residues. Per germline, CDR1 MDHEN and CDR2 SYDVKM. CDR3 sequence (DNA): TGTGCCAGCACCCAGGGGCAGCCCCAGCATTTT. Encoded protein: CASTQGQPQHF.

The chain joins TRBV19 to TRBJ2-1, with 10 bases fitting TRBD1. The germline V gene encodes CDR1 LNHDA and CDR2 SQIVND (reference sequence). This CDR3 has 14 amino acids. V trimming: 7 bases; J trimming: 2 bases; junction bases outside the gene matches: 2. The CDR3 loop is CASTGQGAYNEQFF. CDR3 in DNA: TGTGCCAGTACCGGACAGGGGGCCTACAATGAGCAGTTCTTC.

The chain links TRBV27 to TRBJ1-4; D possibly corresponds to TRBD1 (6 bases). Germline CDR1 and CDR2: MNHEY and SMNVEV (reference sequence). V dropped 0 bases and J dropped 13 bases, with 12 bases sitting between them. This CDR3 comprises 13 residues. As DNA, the CDR3 is TGTGCCAGCAGTTTATCGGGACATCTGGGACTGTTTTTT. Its protein is CASSLSGHLGLFF.

V is TRBV28 and J is TRBJ2-5; TRBD2 matches 7 bases. The germline V gene has CDR1 MDHEN and CDR2 SYDVKM. Unmatched junction bases numbered 12, after V lost 6 bases and J lost 2 bases. The CDR3 is made up of 16 amino acids. The CDR3 region has the DNA TGTGCCAGCAGACCCAATGGGATCGGGGGGCAAGAGACCCAGTACTTC. This encodes CASRPNGIGGQETQYF.

This chain uses TRBV5-6 with TRBJ1-2; D may be TRBD1 (6 bases). Germline CDR1 SGHDT, CDR2 YYEEEE. This CDR3 is built from 14 residues. V dropped 1 base and J dropped 5 bases, with 12 bases sitting between them. CDR3 DNA: TGTGCCAGCAGCTTGTATCAGGGGTCATATGGCTACACCTTC. It is translated as CASSLYQGSYGYTF.

The chain joins TRBV15 to TRBJ1-5, with 7 bases identical to TRBD1. The CDR3 extends over 15 amino acids. Looked up from germline, CDR1 is LNHNV and CDR2 is YYDKDF (reference sequence). V dropped 5 bases and J dropped 0; count of bases not matched to a gene: 4. CDR3 sequence reads: CATSGGQYSNQPQHF. The CDR3 DNA reads TGTGCCACCAGCGGGGGACAGTATAGCAATCAGCCCCAGCATTTT.

The CDR3 spells CASSLADSGRMDTQYF. CDR3 nucleotide sequence: TGTGCCAGCAGCTTAGCGGACAGCGGGCGGATGGATACGCAGTATTTT. This sequence joins TRBV11-1 and TRBJ2-3, with D perhaps matching TRBD1 or TRBD2 (6 bases each). The CDR3 is made up of 16 amino acids. Germline CDR1 and CDR2: SGHAT and FQDESV (reference sequence). The ends were cut back, 0 bases at V and 6 bases at J, with 16 bases in the middle.

V is TRBV5-1 and J is TRBJ1-1; 10 bases are a match to TRBD1. CDR1 is SGHRS and CDR2 is YFSETQ in the germline V gene. The CDR3 is 13 residues long. With 4 bases clipped from V and 9 bases from J, the junction kept 6 bases outside the gene matches. CDR3 loop: CASSIDRGQQAFF. The CDR3 nucleotides read TGCGCCAGCAGCATTGACAGGGGGCAACAAGCTTTCTTT.

This clone was observed once. The rearrangement uses TRBV7-9 and TRBJ2-6; TRBD2 matches 10 bases. V dropped 6 bases and J dropped 5; count of bases not matched to a gene: 10. Germline V gene sequence: CDR1 SEHNR, CDR2 FQNEAQ (reference sequence). The CDR3 has 17 amino acids. CDR3 residues: CASSHATSGVWANVLTF. The DNA for the CDR3 is TGTGCCAGCAGTCACGCAACTAGCGGGGTCTGGGCCAACGTCCTGACTTTC.

CDR3 protein: CASSPGQGDYGYTF. CDR3 nucleotides: TGTGCCAGCAGCCCAGGACAGGGTGACTATGGCTACACCTTC. This chain links TRBV9 with TRBJ1-2, with 8 positions matching TRBD1. Germline lookup yields CDR1 SGDLS and CDR2 YYNGEE. This CDR3 has 14 residues. The trim removed 4 bases at V and 3 bases at J, leaving 5 bases unmatched.

This sequence joins TRBV6-5 and TRBJ1-1; D unclear. V dropped 0 bases and J dropped 1 base, with 9 bases sitting between them. From germline, CDR1 is MNHEY and CDR2 SVGAGI. This CDR3 has 15 residues. The CDR3 region has the DNA TGTGCCAGCAGTTACTCGGGAAGCCAGAACACTGAAGCTTTCTTT. It codes for CASSYSGSQNTEAFF.

The V and J genes are TRBV11-3 and TRBJ2-7; D is unresolved. CDR3 length: 17 amino acids. Germline V gene data show CDR1 as SGHNT and CDR2 as YENEEA. V was cut by 1 base and J by 4 bases, with 20 bases left in between. The CDR3, as DNA: TGTGCCAGCAGCTTAGCCGTCGTCCCCCCCAATTATTACGAGCAGTACTTC. Its translation: CASSLAVVPPNYYEQYF. Drawing the rest from reference TRBV11-3 and TRBJ2-7, the complete variable domain is EAGVVQSPRYKIIEKKQPVAFWCNPISGHNTLYWYLQNLGQGPELLIRYENEEAVDDSQLPKDRFSAERLKGVDSTLKIQPAELGDSAVYLCASSLAVVPPNYYEQYFGPGTRLTVT.

The CDR3 bases are TGCGCCAGCAGGGACAGTATGAAATCCGGGGAGCTGTTTTTT. Its protein is CASRDSMKSGELFF. The chain employs TRBV4-3 and TRBJ2-2; maybe TRBD1 (6 bases). CDR1 LGHNA and CDR2 YSLEER come from the germline V gene. V was cut by 6 bases and J by 6 bases, with 14 bases left in between. The CDR3 is made up of 14 amino acids.

The V and J genes are TRBV7-3 and TRBJ2-3; D possibly matches TRBD1 or TRBD2 (5 bases each). CDR3 length: 16 residues. Trimming cost V 5 bases and J 4 bases, with 19 bases left between them. Looked up from germline, CDR1 is SGHTA and CDR2 is FQGTGA. The CDR3: CASSPGTSEWADTQYF. CDR3 DNA sequence: TGTGCCAGCAGCCCTGGGACCAGCGAGTGGGCAGATACGCAGTATTTT.